This TCR beta chain was obtained from a study of control samples from healthy donors and cancer patients. J was trimmed by 7 bases and V by 4 bases; bases with no gene match: 10. The CDR3 runs 16 residues. CDR1 and CDR2 (germline): LGHDT, YNNKEL (reference sequence). The protocol was immunoSEQ multiplex PCR, while the TCRdb copy is restricted to in-frame clones and leaves out a portion. The sample records 150,000 or so clones, 92% being singletons. The chain joins TRBV3-1 (or the pseudogene TRBV3-2) to TRBJ2-2; 9 bases align to TRBD1. The TCR originated in a man younger than 35 in good health. Material: blood. As DNA, the CDR3 is TGTGCCAGCAGCCCCTCCGGGACAGGGATAAACGGGGAGCTGTTTTTT. It translates to CASSPSGTGINGELFF.